The 14 T cell receptor beta chains in this list originate from one sample, sequenced in a study of CD8+ T cells in alopecia areata. Described treatment: oral pan-JAK inhibitor, 5-10 mg twice daily. In each case, RNA was isolated and then reverse transcribed into cDNA as the sequencing template. Generated by immunoSEQ multiplex PCR, the TCRdb table keeps only in-frame clones and is missing some. Among approximately 200,000 clones, about 60% were seen once, and the ten largest hold 3.3%. Sequenced here: CD4+ T cells sorted from blood, sampled at week 4, from a patient treated with tofacitinib. The receptors here all came from a human donor with alopecia areata.

The genes are TRBV10-3 and TRBJ1-5; D is ambiguous. Looked up from germline, CDR1 is ENHRY and CDR2 is SYGVKD. This CDR3 has 13 amino acids. The V end was cut by 3 bases, the J end by 0 bases, with 3 bases between. The CDR3 coding sequence is TGTGCCATCAGTGATGATAGCAATCAGCCCCAGCATTTT. Its translation is CAISDDSNQPQHF.

This clone was seen a few times. This chain uses TRBV7-2 with TRBJ2-7; the D gene is possibly TRBD2 (5 bases). The CDR3 is made up of 14 amino acids. V lost 1 base, J lost 7 bases, and 14 bases lay in between. Germline CDR1 and CDR2: SGHTA and FQGNSA. CDR3: CASSLGGDRREQYF. The CDR3 coding sequence is TGTGCCAGCAGCTTAGGGGGAGATCGTAGAGAGCAGTACTTC.

The V and J genes are TRBV6-5 and TRBJ1-5; a weak D match, TRBD1 (5 bases). CDR1 and CDR2 (germline): MNHEY, SVGAGI. Between the trimmed V and J ends, which lost 1 base and 5 bases, there was a span of 6 bases. The CDR3 totals 13 residues. The CDR3 DNA follows: TGTGCCAGCAGTTACTTCAGGGATCAGCCCCAGCATTTT. Its protein is CASSYFRDQPQHF.

The chain links TRBV2 to TRBJ1-1, with TRBD1 as a possible D gene (5 bases). CDR3 size: 16 residues. Germline CDR1 is SNHLY and CDR2 is FYNNEI. V was pared by 8 bases and J by 3 bases, with 22 bases between. The DNA for the CDR3 is TGTGCCAGCGATATTGTTGTGGGGGGAGGGGACACTGAAGCTTTCTTT. Translating gives CASDIVVGGGDTEAFF.

This clone has just a few counts. The chain carries TRBV12-5 and TRBJ2-7, with D unresolved. Germline V gene lookup returns CDR1 LGHNT and CDR2 FRNRAP. There are 12 residues in the CDR3. V was pared by 6 bases and J by 3 bases, with 9 bases between. CDR3 in DNA: TGTGCTAGTGGGGGTTCTCTCTACGAGCAGTACTTC. It is translated as CASGGSLYEQYF. The full variable domain, rest sourced from reference TRBV12-5 and TRBJ2-7, is DARVTQTPRHKVTEMGQEVTMRCQPILGHNTVFWYRQTMMQGLELLAYFRNRAPLDDSGMPKDRFSAEMPDATLATLKIQPSEPRDSAVYFCASGGSLYEQYFGPGTRLTVT.

The chain combines TRBV30 with TRBJ1-6; a possible D gene is TRBD1 (5 bases). Trimming stripped 0 bases from V and 10 bases from J, with 13 bases between. The germline gives CDR1 GTSNPN, CDR2 SVGIG (reference sequence). The CDR3 contains 14 residues. The CDR3 bases are TGTGCCTGGAGTGTAAACAAGGACAACTCACCCCTCCACTTT. Encoded protein: CAWSVNKDNSPLHF.

The chain uses TRBV4-2 and TRBJ2-2; D is possibly TRBD2 (5 bases). Trimming removed 0 bases at V and 3 bases at J, with 14 bases between. The germline CDR1 and CDR2 sequences are LGHNA and YNFKEQ. This CDR3 comprises 17 residues. In nucleotides, the CDR3 is TGTGCCAGCAGCCAAGATCTCGGCGGGTCGCACACCGGGGAGCTGTTTTTT. Protein: CASSQDLGGSHTGELFF.

The chain links TRBV6-1 to TRBJ1-5, with a weak D call TRBD1 (5 bases). This CDR3 comprises 15 residues. Trimming removed 2 bases at V and 3 bases at J, with 11 bases between. Germline values: CDR1 MNHNS, CDR2 SASEGT. CDR3 protein: CASSELAGHNQPQHF. CDR3 DNA sequence: TGTGCCAGCAGTGAATTGGCAGGGCACAATCAGCCCCAGCATTTT.

CDR3 in DNA: TGTGCCAGCAGCGTATCAGGGTCTGGGGCCAACGTCCTGACTTTC. Translated: CASSVSGSGANVLTF. The rearrangement links TRBV9 to TRBJ2-6; D may be TRBD1 (5 bases). There are 15 residues in the CDR3. Germline lookup yields CDR1 SGDLS and CDR2 YYNGEE. V was shortened by 1 base and J by 1 base, with 6 bases between the two germline ends.

This clone was seen more than once but under ten times. The gene calls are TRBV5-1 and TRBJ1-6, with 11 bases aligning to TRBD1. From germline, CDR1 is SGHRS and CDR2 YFSETQ. The CDR3 has 14 amino acids. V trimming: 4 bases; J trimming: 10 bases; junction bases outside the gene matches: 4. The CDR3: CASSQDRGRSPLHF. The CDR3 bases are TGCGCCAGCAGCCAGGACAGGGGGCGATCACCCCTCCACTTT.

The CDR3 nucleotides are TGCGCCAGCAGCTTGGCCGGCGGGTCGAGCTCACCCCTCCACTTT. This sequence encodes CASSLAGGSSSPLHF. V is TRBV5-1 and J is TRBJ1-6; D remains unclear. The CDR3 totals 15 residues. V gave up 0 bases and J gave up 10 bases, with 14 bases separating them. Germline V gives CDR1 SGHRS, CDR2 YFSETQ.

This clone was counted a few times. The chain has TRBV5-4 and TRBJ2-1; 9 bases fit TRBD1. The CDR3 loop spans 15 amino acids. V lost 4 bases and J lost 5; bases outside the gene matches: 7. From germline, CDR1 is SGHNT and CDR2 YYREEE (reference sequence). The CDR3 sequence is CASSQTGGKDNEQFF. CDR3 in DNA: TGTGCCAGCAGCCAGACAGGGGGTAAGGACAATGAGCAGTTCTTC.

In its sample, this clone was seen a few times. The chain couples TRBV4-3 to TRBJ1-4, with D possibly matching TRBD1 (5 bases). This CDR3 spans 17 amino acids. CDR1 LGHNA and CDR2 YSLEER come from the germline V gene. The V end was cut by 4 bases, the J end by 8 bases, with 23 bases between. Written as DNA, the CDR3 is TGCGCCAGCAGCCGCCAAGCGGTAGTAGGGGAGGACGAAAAACTGTTTTTT. Protein product: CASSRQAVVGEDEKLFF.

The chain links TRBV7-2 to TRBJ1-2; 7 positions match TRBD1. The junction had 11 bases not matched to a gene; V was cut back by 3 bases and J by 7 bases. Germline V gives CDR1 SGHTA, CDR2 FQGNSA. The CDR3 has 15 amino acids. CDR3 nucleotides: TGTGCCAGCAGCTTTCTCTCCGGGACAGTGGGTGGCTACACCTTC. Translated: CASSFLSGTVGGYTF. Full variable domain (rest looked up from reference TRBV7-2 and TRBJ1-2): GAGVSQSPSNKVTEKGKDVELRCDPISGHTALYWYRQSLGQGLEFLIYFQGNSAPDKSGLPSDRFSAERTGGSVSTLTIQRTQQEDSAVYLCASSFLSGTVGGYTFGSGTRLTVV.